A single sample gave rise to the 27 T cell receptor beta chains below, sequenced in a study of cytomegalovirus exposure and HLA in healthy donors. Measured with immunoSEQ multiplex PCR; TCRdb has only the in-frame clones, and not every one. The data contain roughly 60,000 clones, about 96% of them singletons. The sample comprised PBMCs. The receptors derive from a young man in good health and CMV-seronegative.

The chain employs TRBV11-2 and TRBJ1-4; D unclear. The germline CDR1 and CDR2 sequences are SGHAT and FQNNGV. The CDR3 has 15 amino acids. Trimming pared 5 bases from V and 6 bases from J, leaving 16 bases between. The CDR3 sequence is CASSNPADTDEKLFF. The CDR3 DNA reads TGTGCCAGCAGCAACCCTGCGGATACCGATGAAAAACTGTTTTTT.

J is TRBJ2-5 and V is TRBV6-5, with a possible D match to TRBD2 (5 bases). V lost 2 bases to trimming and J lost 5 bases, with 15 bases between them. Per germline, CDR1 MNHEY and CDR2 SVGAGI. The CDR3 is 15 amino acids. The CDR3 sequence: CASSYGRGKQETQYF. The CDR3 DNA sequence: TGTGCCAGCAGTTACGGTCGGGGTAAACAGGAGACCCAGTACTTC.

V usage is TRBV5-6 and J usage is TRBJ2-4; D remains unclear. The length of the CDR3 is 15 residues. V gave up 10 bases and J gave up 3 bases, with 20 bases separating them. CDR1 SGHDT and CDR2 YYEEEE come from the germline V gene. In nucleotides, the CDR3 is TGTGCCTCACACTCCAGGCTCCCCCGCAAAAACATTCAGTACTTC. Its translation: CASHSRLPRKNIQYF.

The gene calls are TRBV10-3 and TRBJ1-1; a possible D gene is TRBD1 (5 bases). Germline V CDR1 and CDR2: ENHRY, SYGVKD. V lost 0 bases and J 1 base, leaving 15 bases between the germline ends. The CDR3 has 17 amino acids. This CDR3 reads CAISESDMIGSNTEAFF. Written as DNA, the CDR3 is TGTGCCATCAGTGAGTCGGACATGATCGGGTCGAACACTGAAGCTTTCTTT.

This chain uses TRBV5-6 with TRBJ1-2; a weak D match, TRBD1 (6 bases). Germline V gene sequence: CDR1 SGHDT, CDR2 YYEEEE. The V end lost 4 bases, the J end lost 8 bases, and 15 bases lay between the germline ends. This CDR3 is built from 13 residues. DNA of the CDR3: TGTGCCAGCAGCCCGGATACAGGGCTGGGCTACACCTTC. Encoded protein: CASSPDTGLGYTF.

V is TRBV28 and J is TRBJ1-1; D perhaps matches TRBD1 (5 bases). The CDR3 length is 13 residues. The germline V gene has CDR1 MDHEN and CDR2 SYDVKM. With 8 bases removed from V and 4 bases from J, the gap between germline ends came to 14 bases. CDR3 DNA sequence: TGTGCCAGCTACGACAGAAGCCGCACTGAAGCTTTCTTT. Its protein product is CASYDRSRTEAFF.

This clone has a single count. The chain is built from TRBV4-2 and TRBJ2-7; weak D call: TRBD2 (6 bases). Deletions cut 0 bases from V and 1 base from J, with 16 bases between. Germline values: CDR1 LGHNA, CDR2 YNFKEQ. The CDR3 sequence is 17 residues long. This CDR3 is CASSQDLSRDWSYEQYF. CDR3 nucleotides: TGTGCCAGCAGCCAAGATCTTTCCAGGGACTGGTCCTACGAGCAGTACTTC.

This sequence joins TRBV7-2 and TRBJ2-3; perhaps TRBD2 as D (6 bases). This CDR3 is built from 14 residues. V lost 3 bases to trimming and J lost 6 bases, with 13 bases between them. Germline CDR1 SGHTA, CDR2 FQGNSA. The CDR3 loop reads CASSFATSLDTQYF. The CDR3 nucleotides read TGTGCCAGCAGCTTTGCGACTAGTTTGGATACGCAGTATTTT.

CDR3 sequence (DNA): TGTGCCATCAGTGAGGTTGCAGGGCGGCGCGACGAGCAGTACTTC. Encoded protein: CAISEVAGRRDEQYF. The chain is built from TRBV10-3 and TRBJ2-7; possibly TRBD1 for D (5 bases). Trimming took off 2 bases at V and 5 bases at J, with 16 bases between the two ends. The CDR3 loop spans 15 amino acids. The germline V gene encodes CDR1 ENHRY and CDR2 SYGVKD.

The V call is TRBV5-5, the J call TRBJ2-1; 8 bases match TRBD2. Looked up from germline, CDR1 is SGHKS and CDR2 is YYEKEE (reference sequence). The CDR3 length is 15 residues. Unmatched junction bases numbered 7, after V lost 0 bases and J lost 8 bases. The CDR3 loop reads CASSLVSGIGYEQFF. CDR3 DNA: TGTGCCAGCAGCTTGGTTAGCGGGATCGGGTATGAGCAGTTCTTC.

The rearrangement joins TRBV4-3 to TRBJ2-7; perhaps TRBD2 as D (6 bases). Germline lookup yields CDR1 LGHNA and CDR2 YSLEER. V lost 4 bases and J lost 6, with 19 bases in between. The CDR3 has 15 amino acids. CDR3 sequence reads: CASSLSGRQGGEQYF. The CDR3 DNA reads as TGCGCCAGCAGCCTTTCGGGTAGGCAGGGAGGCGAGCAGTACTTC.

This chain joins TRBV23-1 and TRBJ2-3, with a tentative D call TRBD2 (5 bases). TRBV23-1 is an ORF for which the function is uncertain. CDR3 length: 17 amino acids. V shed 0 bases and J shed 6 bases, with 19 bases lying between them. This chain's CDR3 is CASSQSGRGLLLDTQYF. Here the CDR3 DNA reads TGCGCCAGCAGTCAATCGGGGAGAGGACTCTTACTGGATACGCAGTATTTT.

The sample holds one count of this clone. The CDR3, as DNA: TGTGCCAGCAGTCCGGCCAGGGGCTATGGCTACACCTTC. It specifies CASSPARGYGYTF. V is TRBV6-4 and J is TRBJ1-2; possibly TRBD1 for D (6 bases). The CDR3 totals 13 residues. Trimming pared 5 bases from V and 4 bases from J, leaving 11 bases between. The germline CDR1 and CDR2 sequences are MRHNA and SNTAGT.

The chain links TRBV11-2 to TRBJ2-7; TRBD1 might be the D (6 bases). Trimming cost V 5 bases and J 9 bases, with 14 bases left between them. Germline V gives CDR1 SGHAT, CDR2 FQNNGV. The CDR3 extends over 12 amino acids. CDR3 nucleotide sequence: TGTGCCAGCAGCGCCAACAGGGCTAGGCAGTACTTC. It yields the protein CASSANRARQYF.

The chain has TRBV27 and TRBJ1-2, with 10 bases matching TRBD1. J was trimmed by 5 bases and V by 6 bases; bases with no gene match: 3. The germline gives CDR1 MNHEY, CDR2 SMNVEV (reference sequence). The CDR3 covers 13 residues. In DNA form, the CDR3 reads TGTGCCAGCAGACCGGGACAGGGGTATGGCTACACCTTC. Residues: CASRPGQGYGYTF.

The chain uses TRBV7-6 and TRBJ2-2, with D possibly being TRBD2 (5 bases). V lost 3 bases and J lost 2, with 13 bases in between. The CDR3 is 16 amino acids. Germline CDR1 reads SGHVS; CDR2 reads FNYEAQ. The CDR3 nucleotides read TGTGCCAGCAGCTTGCGGCCTAGCAGCAACACCGGGGAGCTGTTTTTT. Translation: CASSLRPSSNTGELFF.

Here the CDR3 DNA reads TGTGCCAGCAGTTGGAGGGTTGCGGGGGGGGTCCGGTTCGACAATGAGCAGTTCTTC. It encodes CASSWRVAGGVRFDNEQFF. The rearrangement uses TRBV28 and TRBJ2-1; 9 bases are a match to TRBD2. CDR3 length: 19 amino acids. Germline loops: CDR1 MDHEN, CDR2 SYDVKM. The trim removed 4 bases at V and 5 bases at J, leaving 18 bases unmatched.

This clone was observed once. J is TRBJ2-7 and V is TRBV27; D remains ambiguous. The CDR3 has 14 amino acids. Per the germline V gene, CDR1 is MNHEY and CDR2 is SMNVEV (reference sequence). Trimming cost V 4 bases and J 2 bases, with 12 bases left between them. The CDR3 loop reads CASSYHRSAYEQYF. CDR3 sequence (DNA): TGTGCCAGCAGTTATCACCGAAGCGCCTACGAGCAGTACTTC.

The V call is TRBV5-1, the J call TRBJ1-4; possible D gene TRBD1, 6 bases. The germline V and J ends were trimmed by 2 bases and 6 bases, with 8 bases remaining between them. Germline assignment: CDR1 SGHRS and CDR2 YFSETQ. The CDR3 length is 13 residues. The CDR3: CASSFYRDEKLFF. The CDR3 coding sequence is TGCGCCAGCAGCTTCTACAGGGATGAAAAACTGTTTTTT.

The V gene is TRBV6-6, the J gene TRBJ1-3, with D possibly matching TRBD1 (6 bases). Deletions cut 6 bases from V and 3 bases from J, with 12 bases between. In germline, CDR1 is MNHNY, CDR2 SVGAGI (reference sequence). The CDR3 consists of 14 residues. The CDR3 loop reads CASRAGGDGNTIYF. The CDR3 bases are TGTGCCAGCAGGGCGGGGGGCGATGGAAACACCATATATTTT.

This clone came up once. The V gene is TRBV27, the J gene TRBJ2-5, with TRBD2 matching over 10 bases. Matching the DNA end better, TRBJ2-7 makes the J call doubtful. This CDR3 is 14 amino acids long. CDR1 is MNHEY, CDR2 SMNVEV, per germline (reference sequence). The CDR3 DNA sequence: TGTGCCAGCAGCCAACTAGCGGGGTCCTACGAGCAGTACTTC. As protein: CASSQLAGSYEQYF.

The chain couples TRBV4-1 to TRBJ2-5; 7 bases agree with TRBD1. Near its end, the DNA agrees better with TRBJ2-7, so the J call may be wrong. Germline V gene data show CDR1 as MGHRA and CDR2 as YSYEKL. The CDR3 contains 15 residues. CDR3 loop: CASSLTGPSSYEQYF. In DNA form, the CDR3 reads TGCGCCAGCAGTTTGACAGGGCCATCGTCCTACGAGCAGTACTTC.

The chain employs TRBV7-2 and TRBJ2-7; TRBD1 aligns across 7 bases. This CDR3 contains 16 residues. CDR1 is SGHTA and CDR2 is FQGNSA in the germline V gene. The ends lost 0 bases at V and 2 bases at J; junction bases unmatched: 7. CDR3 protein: CASSLAQTGWPYEQYF. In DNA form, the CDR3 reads TGTGCCAGCAGCTTAGCACAGACAGGGTGGCCCTACGAGCAGTACTTC. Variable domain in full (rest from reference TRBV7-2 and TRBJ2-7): GAGVSQSPSNKVTEKGKDVELRCDPISGHTALYWYRQSLGQGLEFLIYFQGNSAPDKSGLPSDRFSAERTGGSVSTLTIQRTQQEDSAVYLCASSLAQTGWPYEQYFGPGTRLTVT.

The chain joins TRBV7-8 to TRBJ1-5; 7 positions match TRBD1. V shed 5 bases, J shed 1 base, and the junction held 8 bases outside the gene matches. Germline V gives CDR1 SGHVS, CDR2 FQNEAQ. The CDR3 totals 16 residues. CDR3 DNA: TGTGCCAGCAGCCAGACAGGGAGTTTCAGCAATCAGCCCCAGCATTTT. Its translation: CASSQTGSFSNQPQHF. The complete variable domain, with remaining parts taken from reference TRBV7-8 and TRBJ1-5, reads GAGVSQSPRYKVAKRGQDVALRCDPISGHVSLFWYQQALGQGPEFLTYFQNEAQLDKSGLPSDRFFAERPEGSVSTLKIQRTQQEDSAVYLCASSQTGSFSNQPQHFGDGTRLSIL.

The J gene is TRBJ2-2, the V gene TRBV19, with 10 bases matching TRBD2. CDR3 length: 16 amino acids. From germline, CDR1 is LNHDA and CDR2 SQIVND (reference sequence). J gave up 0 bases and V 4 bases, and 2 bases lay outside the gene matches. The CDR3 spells CASSRGLATNTGELFF. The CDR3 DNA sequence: TGTGCCAGTAGTAGGGGACTAGCGACGAACACCGGGGAGCTGTTTTTT.

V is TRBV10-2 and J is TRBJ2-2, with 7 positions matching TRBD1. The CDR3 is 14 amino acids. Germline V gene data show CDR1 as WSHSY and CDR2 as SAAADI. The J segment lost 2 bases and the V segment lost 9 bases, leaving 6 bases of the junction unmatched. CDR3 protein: CARRDSRNTGELFF. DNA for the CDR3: TGCGCCAGAAGGGACAGCCGAAACACCGGGGAGCTGTTTTTT.

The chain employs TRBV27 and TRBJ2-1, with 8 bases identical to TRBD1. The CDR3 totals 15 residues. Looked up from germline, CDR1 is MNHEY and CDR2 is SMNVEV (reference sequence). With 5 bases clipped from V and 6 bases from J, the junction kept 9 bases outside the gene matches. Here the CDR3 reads CASSGGTGRVNEQFF. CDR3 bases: TGTGCCAGCAGTGGCGGGACAGGTCGAGTCAATGAGCAGTTCTTC.